The source of this T cell receptor (beta chain) is a study of shared clonotypes between healthy human individuals. This clone showed up just once. The assay was immunoSEQ multiplex PCR, and TCRdb's table has in-frame clones only and misses some. The sample contains roughly 1 million clones, roughly 80% of which appear only once. Sequenced material: memory CD4+ T cells sorted from blood. Stated subset: CD45RA-negative fraction. This TCR was sampled from a man aged 18-30 years in good health.

The CDR3 DNA sequence: TGTGCCAGCAGCTTAGGGGGGGGGTATAATTCACCCCTCCACTTT. It encodes CASSLGGGYNSPLHF. The chain is built from TRBV7-9 and TRBJ1-6; D is possibly TRBD1 (5 bases). Germline V gene lookup returns CDR1 SEHNR and CDR2 FQNEAQ (reference sequence). The V end lost 1 base, the J end lost 4 bases, and 8 bases lay between the germline ends. This CDR3 comprises 15 residues.